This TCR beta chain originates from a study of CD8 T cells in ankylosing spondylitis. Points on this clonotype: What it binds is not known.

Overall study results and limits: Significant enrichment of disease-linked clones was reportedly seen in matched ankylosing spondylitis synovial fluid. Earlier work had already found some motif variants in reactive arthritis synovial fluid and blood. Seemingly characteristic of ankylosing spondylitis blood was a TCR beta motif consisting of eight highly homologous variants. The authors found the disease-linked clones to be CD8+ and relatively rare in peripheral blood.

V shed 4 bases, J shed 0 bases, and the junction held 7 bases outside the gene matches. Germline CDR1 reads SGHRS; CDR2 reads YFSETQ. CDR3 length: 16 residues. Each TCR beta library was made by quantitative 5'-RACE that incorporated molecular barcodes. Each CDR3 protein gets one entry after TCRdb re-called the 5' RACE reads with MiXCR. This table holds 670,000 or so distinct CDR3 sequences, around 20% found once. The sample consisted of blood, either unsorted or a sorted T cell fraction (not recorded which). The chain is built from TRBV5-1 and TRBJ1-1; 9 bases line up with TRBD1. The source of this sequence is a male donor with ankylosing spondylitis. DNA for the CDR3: TGCGCCAGCAGCCCCGGACAGGGGAATATGAACACTGAAGCTTTCTTT. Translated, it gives CASSPGQGNMNTEAFF.